The clone carrying this T cell receptor (beta chain) was detected many times. This entry is derived from a study of early T cells in non-severe SARS-CoV-2 infection. About the research overall: The chains were unpaired, and the sequenced material was bulk RNA from unsorted whole blood.

As part of library construction, unique molecular identifiers were attached to individual cDNA molecules. TCRdb reprocessed the 5' RACE reads with MiXCR, giving one entry per CDR3 protein. The table lists approximately 76,000 distinct CDR3 sequences, under 15% of them singletons. Specimen: whole blood. This clonotype originated in an adult who was a healthcare worker with PCR-confirmed SARS-CoV-2 infection or an uninfected control (not recorded which).

CDR3 in amino acids: CAIGGGAGNTQYF. The CDR3 DNA is TGTGCCATAGGAGGGGGGGCGGGGAATACGCAGTATTTT. The chain joins TRBV12-3 or TRBV12-4 to TRBJ2-3; tentatively, D is TRBD2 (7 bases). Trimming shortened V by 10 bases and J by 7 bases, and 18 bases separated the two germline ends. CDR3 length: 13 residues.